Sequencing of this T cell receptor beta chain was carried out in a study of shared clonotypes between healthy human individuals. On the study more broadly: Per donor, three plates held CD4 naive cells, three held CD4 memory, two held CD8 naive and one held CD8 memory.

Produced via immunoSEQ multiplex PCR; TCRdb's table is partial and in-frame only. This table holds about 960,000 clones, around three quarters found once. Concerning this clone: Antigen unknown.

Study results and caveats: Sampling covered blood only; tissue repertoires likely differ.

The source material was memory CD4+ T cells sorted from blood. Described subset: CD45RA-negative fraction. The TCR originated in a man aged 18 to 29 in good health.

The CDR3 region is CASVSHGRETQYF. CDR3 coding DNA: TGTGCCAGCGTAAGCCACGGCCGGGAGACCCAGTACTTC. The chain links TRBV2 to TRBJ2-5, with no clear D. The CDR3 extends over 13 amino acids. Trimming pared 8 bases from V and 5 bases from J, leaving 15 bases between. The germline V gene encodes CDR1 SNHLY and CDR2 FYNNEI.